This TCR beta chain was identified in a study of CD8 T cells in Susac syndrome. Germline V gene data show CDR1 as GTSNPN and CDR2 as SVGIG (reference sequence). The V end lost 3 bases, the J end lost 2 bases, and 1 base lay between the germline ends. The CDR3 spans 10 residues. Reverse transcription of roughly 0.5 to 1 ug RNA was carried out with random hexamers. Multiplex PCR with immunoSEQ amplified the TCR beta CDR3 across 54 Vbeta and 13 Jbeta. TCRdb fed the immunoSEQ multiplex PCR reads into MiXCR, producing one record per CDR3 protein. This table has 80,000 or so distinct CDR3 sequences, 90% to 95% appearing once.

The sequenced material came from CD4+ T cells from PBMCs. The clonotype was recovered from a human donor with Susac syndrome. The V call is TRBV30, the J call TRBJ2-5, with D unclear. CDR3 sequence (DNA): TGTGCCTGGAGGCAAGAGACCCAGTACTTC. It specifies CAWRQETQYF.